This TCR beta chain was documented in a study of cytomegalovirus exposure and HLA in healthy donors. Study context: The early release's HLA-typed donors yielded about 85 million unique TCRs. Findings and limits, study-wide: In a later analysis, V- and J-gene trimming of beta chains associated with a DCLRE1C missense variant, replicated independently. A few V segments could not be told apart, such as TRBV6-2 and TRBV6-3, and were left out. Accurate prediction of most subjects' HLA-A and HLA-B alleles from TCR beta sequences was reported.

Researchers ran the PCR with 60 Vbeta and 13 Jbeta primers. Method: immunoSEQ multiplex PCR; TCRdb's copy keeps in-frame clones and lacks some. The sample gives around 300,000 clones, approximately 85% of which show up once; roughly 2% is in the top ten. Details on this clone: Its antigen remains unknown.

The CDR3 is made up of 17 amino acids. Germline CDR1 reads SGHTA; CDR2 reads FQGNSA. V lost 5 bases, J lost 9 bases, and 18 bases stayed unmatched. The sample was PBMCs. The gene calls are TRBV7-2 and TRBJ2-7; 11 nucleotides match TRBD2. The sequence was obtained from a woman aged 40 to 50 in good health and CMV-seropositive. The CDR3 nucleotides are TGTGCCAGCAGCCTCCTAGCGGGAGGTATCACCATAGCGTGGCAGTACTTC. This encodes CASSLLAGGITIAWQYF.